This TCR beta chain came from a study of siplizumab effects on memory and regulatory T cells. Study results and caveats: Just a small share of alloreactive clones was traced back to unstimulated subsets. Some alloreactive sequences were traceable to unstimulated CD4+ memory cells, and siplizumab significantly reduced them. Naive T cells looked more diverse than memory cells, and they looked like major contributors to the alloresponse.

The CDR3 consists of 16 residues. Around 9.1 x 10^4 TCR templates per sample were sequenced. Sequencing was performed with immunoSEQ multiplex PCR; in TCRdb, only in-frame clones are kept and a portion is missing. Altogether more than 60,000 clones are present, around 93% being singletons, with the ten largest covering 4% to 5.5%. This clone was recorded only once. What it binds is not known. Sequencing was done on a sample of CD8+ T cells sorted from blood. The TCR sequence derives from a human donor in good health. V gene TRBV21-1 combines with J gene TRBJ2-3; the table calls TRBD1, which could not be checked here. TRBV21-1 is a pseudogene locus. DNA for the CDR3: TGTGCCAGCAGCAAAAGGGGTGCCCCTAGCACAGATACGCAGTATTTT. Its translation: CASSKRGAPSTDTQYF.